This T cell receptor beta chain was observed in a study of shared clonotypes between healthy human individuals (dated by TCRdb to 2020 to 2022). About the full investigation: Three men and two women, aged 18 to 49 years, made up the cohort. For each donor, CD4 naive and CD4 memory were each run on three plates, CD8 naive on two plates, and CD8 memory on one plate. Blood TCR repertoires of roughly five healthy adults were deeply sequenced to estimate repertoire size and the extent of clonotype sharing between individuals. To increase sequencing depth and limit assay-specific biases, TCR repertoire library preparation and sequencing were carried out by different laboratories using diverse techniques. Per donor, leukapheresis produced somewhere between about 0.9 and 10 billion PBMCs.

Overall study results and their limits: Estimated clonotype richness was generally larger for naive than for memory subsets. Pairwise subsampling led to the expectation that sequencing depth would affect the degree of clonotype sharing among donors. Clonotypes shared by all four sorted-subset donors showed higher generation probabilities than non-shared clonotypes. Only blood was sampled, and tissue TCR repertoires likely differ from those in blood. Because the study included a small number of donors, the genetic and exposure-history diversity represented was limited. When a handful of donors were compared, the shared fraction of clonotypes was about 5% for naive CD4, about 4% for naive CD8, more than 2% for memory CD4, and 0.3% to 0.5% for memory CD8. Even with the large sequencing depth, rarefaction of the sorted-subset datasets indicated that sequencing was incomplete.

Remarks on this clone: The target of this receptor is not known. No clone much larger than this one lies a single base away; base qualities are absent.

Relative to germline, V is 2 bases shorter and J is 8 bases shorter, with 24 bases between their ends. The CDR3 runs 17 amino acids, cysteine and phenylalanine included. Only the CDR3 part of the read is kept: 51 bases, read in frame from the first base. The germline V gene provides CDR1 MDHEN and CDR2 SYDVKM. Healthy HIV-negative adults with no recently reported acute infections or vaccinations were included as donors. Every donor was a Caucasian adult residing in Nashville, Tennessee, USA. CD4+ T cells were enriched by magnetic negative selection; naive cells were then positively selected on CD45RA, and the negative fraction formed the memory subset. After blood collection by leukapheresis, PBMCs were isolated using Ficoll-Histopaque density gradient centrifugation and then cryopreserved in the vapor phase of liquid nitrogen. Analytical flow cytometry was used to check the purity and quantity of each magnetically sorted T cell population. Genomic DNA was isolated from every sorted fraction and measured by UV absorbance on a Nanodrop 2000c.

TCR CDR3 regions were amplified from genomic DNA by multiplex PCR using the deep immunoSEQ assay. Extracted genomic DNA from each cell subset was spread evenly across all wells of several immunoSEQ 96-well plates, with each plate serving as a replicate. For sorted subsets, each replicate PCR was loaded with 200 ng genomic DNA, equivalent to about 33,000 T cell genomes. The purified libraries were quantified using a Qubit 3.0 fluorometer, sized with a Bioanalyzer 2100, and then quantified again using the KAPA Library Quantification kit. Each immunoSEQ 96-well plate was sequenced on its own single-read 150-cycle Illumina NextSeq 550 flow cell. In the authors' own workflow: Because the immunoSEQ output held only junctional sequences and lacked quality scores, the filtering could not match the filtering applied to full-length reads. Sequences were annotated with PyIR, a Python wrapper for IgBLAST v1.9, using IMGT germline references to assign V/J genes and CDR3. Any read was removed if the V/J assignment was weak (E-value above 1e-6), the CDR3 was missing, or the read contained stop codons, out-of-frame junctions, or ambiguous translated residues. A V3J clonotype was defined by an identical inferred V gene, J gene, and CDR3 amino acid sequence. The percentage overlap between two repertoires was calculated by dividing the number of shared unique clonotypes by the size of the smaller repertoire. Three approaches were used to assess repertoire richness: RTK rarefaction, the Chao1 estimator, and Recon v2.1 estimates of unobserved clonotypes. OLGA was used to compute generation probabilities for all TCRbeta clonotypes that the gDNA method yielded from a few donors. Not all clones reach the TCRdb copy of this immuneACCESS table, which keeps in-frame sequences only. Checked studies attribute under half of the gap to unresolved V genes and leave the rest unexplained. D and trimming come from the DNA, and the V and J calls and clone size come from that table. A total of 2 million to 2.5 million clones appear in this sample, 90% to 96% of them only once. Jointly, the top ten make up over 0.1% of the sample.

The sample comprised naive CD4+ T cells sorted from blood. Explained via the paper, the cell subset or site label denotes: CD45RA+ positively selected. This clonotype was sampled from a man aged 18 to 30 in good health. The sequence links TRBV28 to TRBJ1-2; perhaps TRBD1 is the D gene, with 5 bases matching. The CDR3 region reads CASSLADRTPSTRGYTF. The sequence in DNA is TGTGCCAGCAGTTTAGCAGACAGAACCCCAAGTACGAGGGGCTACACCTTC.